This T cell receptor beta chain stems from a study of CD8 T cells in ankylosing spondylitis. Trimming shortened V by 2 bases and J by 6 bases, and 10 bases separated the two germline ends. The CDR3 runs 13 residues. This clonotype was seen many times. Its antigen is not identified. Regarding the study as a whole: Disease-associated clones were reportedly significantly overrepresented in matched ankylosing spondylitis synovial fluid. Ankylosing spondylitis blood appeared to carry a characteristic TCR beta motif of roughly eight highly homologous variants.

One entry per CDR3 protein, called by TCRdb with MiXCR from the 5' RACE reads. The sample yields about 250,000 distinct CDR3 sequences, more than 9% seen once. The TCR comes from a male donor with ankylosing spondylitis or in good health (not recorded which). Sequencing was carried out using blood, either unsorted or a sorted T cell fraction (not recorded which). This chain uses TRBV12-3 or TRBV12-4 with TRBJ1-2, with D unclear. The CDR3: CASSLPAGDGYTF. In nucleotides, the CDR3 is TGTGCCAGCAGTTTACCCGCTGGGGATGGCTACACCTTC.